These 4 T cell receptor beta chains originate from one sample sequenced in a study of T cells after yellow fever vaccination. TCRdb passed the 5' RACE reads through MiXCR, listing each CDR3 protein once. This table holds hundreds of thousands of distinct CDR3 sequences, around 5.2% found once. The material sequenced was CD4+ T cells sorted from PBMCs, taken on the day of the yellow fever booster vaccination. These TCRs come from a man aged 18 to 29 who received the YFV17D yellow fever vaccine.

This clonotype was counted at least ten times. The gene calls are TRBV7-2 and TRBJ2-3; tentatively, D is TRBD1 or TRBD2 (6 bases each). Trimming pared 5 bases from V and 0 bases from J, leaving 15 bases between. The CDR3 is 16 residues long. The germline CDR1 and CDR2 sequences are SGHTA and FQGNSA. The CDR3 spells CASSPTRGASTDTQYF. CDR3 in DNA: TGTGCCAGCAGCCCCACGAGGGGGGCTAGCACAGATACGCAGTATTTT.

This chain connects TRBV28 to TRBJ2-3; D is uncertain. Trimming removed 4 bases from V and 3 bases from J, with 11 bases in between. Germline V lookup: CDR1 MDHEN, CDR2 SYDVKM. This CDR3 contains 14 residues. In nucleotides, the CDR3 is TGTGCCAGCAGTTCCCAGAAGAGAACAGATACGCAGTATTTT. This gives the protein CASSSQKRTDTQYF.

This clonotype showed up just a few times. V usage is TRBV19 and J usage is TRBJ2-1; TRBD2 matches at 8 bases. V lost 3 bases to trimming and J lost 10 bases; unmatched junction nucleotides: 5. In germline, CDR1 is LNHDA, CDR2 SQIVND (reference sequence). The CDR3 is 13 residues long. The CDR3 protein is CASSIGGAGEQFF. In DNA, the CDR3 is TGTGCCAGTAGTATCGGGGGGGCAGGCGAGCAGTTCTTC.

The chain carries TRBV29-1 and TRBJ1-1, with D tentatively TRBD1 (6 bases). Trimming removed 5 bases from V and 1 base from J, with 14 bases in between. Germline values: CDR1 SQVTM, CDR2 ANQGSEA. This CDR3 has 14 residues. As DNA, the CDR3 is TGCAGCGTTACAGGGCGGTATTCGAACACTGAAGCTTTCTTT. Translation gives CSVTGRYSNTEAFF. The variable domain in full, completed from reference TRBV29-1 and TRBJ1-1, reads SAVISQKPSRDICQRGTSLTIQCQVDSQVTMMFWYRQQPGQSLTLIATANQGSEATYESGFVIDKFPISRPNLTFSTLTVSNMSPEDSSIYLCSVTGRYSNTEAFFGQGTRLTVV.